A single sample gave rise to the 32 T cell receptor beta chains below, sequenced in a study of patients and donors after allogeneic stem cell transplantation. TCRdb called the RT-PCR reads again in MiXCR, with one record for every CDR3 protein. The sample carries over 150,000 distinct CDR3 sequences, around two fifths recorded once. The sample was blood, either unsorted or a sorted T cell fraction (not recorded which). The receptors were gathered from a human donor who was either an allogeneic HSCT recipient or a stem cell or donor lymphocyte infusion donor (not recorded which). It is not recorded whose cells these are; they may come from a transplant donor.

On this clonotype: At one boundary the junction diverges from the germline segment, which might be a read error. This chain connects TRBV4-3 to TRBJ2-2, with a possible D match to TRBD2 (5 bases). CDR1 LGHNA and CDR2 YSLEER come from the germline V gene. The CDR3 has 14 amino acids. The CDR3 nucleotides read TGCGCCACCAGCCCGGAGGCTATGGTCGGGGAGCTGTTTTTT. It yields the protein CATSPEAMVGELFF.

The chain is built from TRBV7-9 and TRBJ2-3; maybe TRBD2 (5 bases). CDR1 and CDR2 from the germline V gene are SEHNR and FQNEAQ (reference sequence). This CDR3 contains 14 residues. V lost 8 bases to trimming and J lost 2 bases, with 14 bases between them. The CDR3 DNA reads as TGTGCCAGCGGACCCGGACTTTTCACAGATACGCAGTATTTT. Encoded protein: CASGPGLFTDTQYF.

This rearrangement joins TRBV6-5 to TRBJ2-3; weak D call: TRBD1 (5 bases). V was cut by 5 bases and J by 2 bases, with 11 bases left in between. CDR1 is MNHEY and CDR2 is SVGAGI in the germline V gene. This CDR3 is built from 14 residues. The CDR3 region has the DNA TGTGCCAGCAGTGTCAGGGTAGTCACAGATACGCAGTATTTT. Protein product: CASSVRVVTDTQYF.

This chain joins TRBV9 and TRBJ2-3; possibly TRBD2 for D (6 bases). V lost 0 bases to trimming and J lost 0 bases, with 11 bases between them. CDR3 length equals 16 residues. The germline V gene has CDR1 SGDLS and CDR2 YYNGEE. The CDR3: CASSVEIAASTDTQYF. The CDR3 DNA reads TGTGCCAGCAGCGTAGAGATAGCGGCTAGCACAGATACGCAGTATTTT. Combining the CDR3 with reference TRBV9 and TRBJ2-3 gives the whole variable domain DSGVTQTPKHLITATGQRVTLRCSPRSGDLSVYWYQQSLDQGLQFLIQYYNGEERAKGNILERFSAQQFPDLHSELNLSSLELGDSALYFCASSVEIAASTDTQYFGPGTRLTVL.

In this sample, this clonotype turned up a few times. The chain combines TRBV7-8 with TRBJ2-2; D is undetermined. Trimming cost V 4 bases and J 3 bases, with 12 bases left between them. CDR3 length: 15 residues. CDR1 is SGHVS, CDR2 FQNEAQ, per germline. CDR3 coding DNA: TGTGCCAGCAGCTCCACCTTGCCGGACACCGGGGAGCTGTTTTTT. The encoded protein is CASSSTLPDTGELFF.

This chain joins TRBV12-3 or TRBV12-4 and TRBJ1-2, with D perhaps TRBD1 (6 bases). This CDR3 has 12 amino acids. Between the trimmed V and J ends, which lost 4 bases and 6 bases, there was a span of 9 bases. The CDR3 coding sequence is TGTGCCAGCAGTTGGGGGCTCCATGGCTACACCTTC. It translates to CASSWGLHGYTF.

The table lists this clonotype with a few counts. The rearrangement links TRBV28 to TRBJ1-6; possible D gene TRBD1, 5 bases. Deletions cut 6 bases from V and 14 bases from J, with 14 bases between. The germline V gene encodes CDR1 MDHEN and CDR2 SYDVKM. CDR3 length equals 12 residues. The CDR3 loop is CASSTGPPTLHF. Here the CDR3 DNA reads TGTGCCAGCAGCACGGGGCCACCAACCCTCCACTTT.

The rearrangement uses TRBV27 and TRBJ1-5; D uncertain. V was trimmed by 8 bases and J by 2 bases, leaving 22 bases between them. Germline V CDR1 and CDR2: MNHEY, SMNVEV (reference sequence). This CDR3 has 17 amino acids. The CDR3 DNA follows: TGTGCCAGCTCCACCATAAAGGGCCCGAGGGGCAATCAGCCCCAGCATTTT. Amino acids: CASSTIKGPRGNQPQHF.

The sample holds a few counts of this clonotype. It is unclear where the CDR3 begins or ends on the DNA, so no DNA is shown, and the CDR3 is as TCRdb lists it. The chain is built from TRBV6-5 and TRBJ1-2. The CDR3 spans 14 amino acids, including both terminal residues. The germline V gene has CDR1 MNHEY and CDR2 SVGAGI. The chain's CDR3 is CASSSHPEVGPGTF.

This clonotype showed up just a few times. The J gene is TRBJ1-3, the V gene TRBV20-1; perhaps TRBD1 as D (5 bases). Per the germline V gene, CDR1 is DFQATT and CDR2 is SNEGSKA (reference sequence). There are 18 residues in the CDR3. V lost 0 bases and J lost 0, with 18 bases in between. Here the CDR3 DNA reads TGCAGTGCTAGAGAGGGGCCTAGAGGGGTGAGCTCTGGAAACACCATATATTTT. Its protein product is CSAREGPRGVSSGNTIYF.

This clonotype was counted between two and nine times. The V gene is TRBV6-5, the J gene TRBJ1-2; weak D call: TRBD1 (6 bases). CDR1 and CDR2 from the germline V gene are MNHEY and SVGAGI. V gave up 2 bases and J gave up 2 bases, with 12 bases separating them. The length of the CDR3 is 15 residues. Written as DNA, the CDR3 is TGTGCCAGCAGTTACGGGGGGGCCGAAAACTATGGCTACACCTTC. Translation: CASSYGGAENYGYTF.

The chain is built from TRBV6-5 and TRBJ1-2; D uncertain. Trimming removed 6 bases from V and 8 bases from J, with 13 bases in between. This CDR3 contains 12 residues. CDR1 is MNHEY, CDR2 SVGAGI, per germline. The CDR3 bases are TGTGCCAGCAGCCCCCCCTTTGGAGGCTACACCTTC. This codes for CASSPPFGGYTF.

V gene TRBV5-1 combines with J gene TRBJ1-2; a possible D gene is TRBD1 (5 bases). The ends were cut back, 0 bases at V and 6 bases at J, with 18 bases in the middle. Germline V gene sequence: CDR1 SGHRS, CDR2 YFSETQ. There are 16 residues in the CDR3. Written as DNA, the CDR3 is TGCGCCAGCAGCTTGGCCTCAGGGAGAAAAGGCGATGGCTACACCTTC. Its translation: CASSLASGRKGDGYTF.

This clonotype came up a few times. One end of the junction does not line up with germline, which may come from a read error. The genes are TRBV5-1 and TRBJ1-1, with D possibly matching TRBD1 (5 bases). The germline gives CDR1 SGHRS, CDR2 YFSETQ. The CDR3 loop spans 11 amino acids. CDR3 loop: CASSSSQQVSF. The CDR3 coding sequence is TGCGCCAGCAGCTCGAGTCAACAGGTCTCCTTT.

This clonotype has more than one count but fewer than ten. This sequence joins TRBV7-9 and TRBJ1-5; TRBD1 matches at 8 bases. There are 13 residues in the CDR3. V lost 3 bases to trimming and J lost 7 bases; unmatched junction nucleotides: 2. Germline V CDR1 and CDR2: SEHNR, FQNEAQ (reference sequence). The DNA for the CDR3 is TGTGCCAGCAGCTTGACAGGGGACCAGCCCCAGCATTTT. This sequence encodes CASSLTGDQPQHF.

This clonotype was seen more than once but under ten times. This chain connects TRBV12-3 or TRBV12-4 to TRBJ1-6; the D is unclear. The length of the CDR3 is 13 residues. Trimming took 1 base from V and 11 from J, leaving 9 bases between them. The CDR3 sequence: CASSLGASPPLHF. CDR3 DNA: TGTGCCAGCAGTTTAGGGGCATCCCCACCCCTCCACTTT.

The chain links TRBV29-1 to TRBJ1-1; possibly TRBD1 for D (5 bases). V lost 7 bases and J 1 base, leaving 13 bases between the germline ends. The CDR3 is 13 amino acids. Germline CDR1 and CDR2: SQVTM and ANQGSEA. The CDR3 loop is CSASQVQNTEAFF. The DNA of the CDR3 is TGCAGCGCTTCACAGGTTCAGAACACTGAAGCTTTCTTT.

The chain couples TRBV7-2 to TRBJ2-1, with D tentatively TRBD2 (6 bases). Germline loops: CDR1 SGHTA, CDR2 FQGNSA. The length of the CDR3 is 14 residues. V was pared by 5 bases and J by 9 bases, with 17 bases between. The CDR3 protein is CASSPPLRGGEQFF. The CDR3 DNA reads TGTGCCAGCAGCCCACCCTTGAGGGGAGGTGAGCAGTTCTTC.

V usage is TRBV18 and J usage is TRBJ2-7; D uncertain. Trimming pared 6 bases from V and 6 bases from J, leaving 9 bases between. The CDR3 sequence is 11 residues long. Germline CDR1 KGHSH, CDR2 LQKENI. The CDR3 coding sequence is TGTGCCAGCTCCGCGGTCCCCGAGCAGTACTTC. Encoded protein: CASSAVPEQYF.

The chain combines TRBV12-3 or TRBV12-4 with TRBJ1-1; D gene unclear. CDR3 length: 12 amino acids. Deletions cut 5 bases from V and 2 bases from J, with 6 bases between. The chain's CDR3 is CASSRRNTEAFF. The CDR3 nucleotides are TGTGCCAGCAGTCGCCGCAACACTGAAGCTTTCTTT.

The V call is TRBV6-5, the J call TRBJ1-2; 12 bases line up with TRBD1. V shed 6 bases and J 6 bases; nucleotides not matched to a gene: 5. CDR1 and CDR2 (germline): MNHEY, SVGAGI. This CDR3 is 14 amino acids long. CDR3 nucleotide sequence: TGTGCCAGCAGGCCCCGGGACAGGGGGCATGGCTACACCTTC. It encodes CASRPRDRGHGYTF.

The CDR3 reads CASSLPAGDTGEAFF. The CDR3 region has the DNA TGTGCCAGCAGCTTACCGGCAGGGGACACGGGTGAAGCTTTCTTT. The rearrangement links TRBV7-2 to TRBJ1-1, with D tentatively TRBD1 (6 bases). The V gene's germline CDR1 is SGHTA and CDR2 FQGNSA. The length of the CDR3 is 15 residues. Trimming took 2 bases from V and 7 from J, leaving 17 bases between them. The full variable domain, with the rest looked up from reference TRBV7-2 and TRBJ1-1, is GAGVSQSPSNKVTEKGKDVELRCDPISGHTALYWYRQSLGQGLEFLIYFQGNSAPDKSGLPSDRFSAERTGGSVSTLTIQRTQQEDSAVYLCASSLPAGDTGEAFFGQGTRLTVV.

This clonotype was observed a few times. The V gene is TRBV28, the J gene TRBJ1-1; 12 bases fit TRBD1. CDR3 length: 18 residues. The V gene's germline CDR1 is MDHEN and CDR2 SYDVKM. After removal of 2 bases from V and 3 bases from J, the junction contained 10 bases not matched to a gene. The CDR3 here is CASSLPTGQGAVDTEAFF. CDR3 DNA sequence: TGTGCCAGCAGTTTACCTACGGGACAGGGGGCGGTAGACACTGAAGCTTTCTTT.

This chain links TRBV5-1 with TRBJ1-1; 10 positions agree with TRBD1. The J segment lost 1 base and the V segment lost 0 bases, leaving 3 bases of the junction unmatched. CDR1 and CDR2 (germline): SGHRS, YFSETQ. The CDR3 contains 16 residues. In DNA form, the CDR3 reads TGCGCCAGCAGCTTGGGGACAGGGGGACCGAACACTGAAGCTTTCTTT. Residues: CASSLGTGGPNTEAFF.

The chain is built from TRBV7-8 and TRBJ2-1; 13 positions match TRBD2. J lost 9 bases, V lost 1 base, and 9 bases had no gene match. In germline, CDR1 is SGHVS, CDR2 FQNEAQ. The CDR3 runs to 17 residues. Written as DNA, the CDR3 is TGTGCCAGCAGCTTAGTACTAGCGGGAGGGCCGGTGGGTGAGCAGTTCTTC. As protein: CASSLVLAGGPVGEQFF.

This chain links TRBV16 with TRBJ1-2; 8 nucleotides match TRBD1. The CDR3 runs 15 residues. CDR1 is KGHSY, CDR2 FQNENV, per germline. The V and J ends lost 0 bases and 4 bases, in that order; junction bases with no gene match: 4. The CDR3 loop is CASSQSDRVPYGYTF. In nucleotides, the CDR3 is TGTGCCAGCAGCCAATCGGACAGGGTGCCCTATGGCTACACCTTC. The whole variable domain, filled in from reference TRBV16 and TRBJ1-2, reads GEEVAQTPKHLVRGEGQKAKLYCAPIKGHSYVFWYQQVLKNEFKFLISFQNENVFDETGMPKERFSAKCLPNSPCSLEIQATKLEDSAVYFCASSQSDRVPYGYTFGSGTRLTVV.

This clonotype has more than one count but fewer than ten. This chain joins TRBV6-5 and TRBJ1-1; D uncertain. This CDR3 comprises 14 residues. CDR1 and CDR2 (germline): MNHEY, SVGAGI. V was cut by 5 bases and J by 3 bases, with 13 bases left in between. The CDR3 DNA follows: TGTGCCAGCAGTCCCGGGTTCGTGCACACTGAAGCTTTCTTT. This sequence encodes CASSPGFVHTEAFF.

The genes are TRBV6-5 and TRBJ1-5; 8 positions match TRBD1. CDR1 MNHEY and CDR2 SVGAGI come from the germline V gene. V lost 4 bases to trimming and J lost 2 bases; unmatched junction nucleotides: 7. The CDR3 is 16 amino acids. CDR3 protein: CASSLLRGRGNQPQHF. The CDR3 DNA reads TGTGCCAGCAGTTTACTCAGGGGGCGCGGCAATCAGCCCCAGCATTTT.

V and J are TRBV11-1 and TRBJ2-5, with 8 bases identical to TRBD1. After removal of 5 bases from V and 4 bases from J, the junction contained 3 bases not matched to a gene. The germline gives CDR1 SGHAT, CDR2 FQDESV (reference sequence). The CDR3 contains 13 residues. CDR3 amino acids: CASSHQGAETQYF. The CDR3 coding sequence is TGTGCCAGCAGCCACCAGGGGGCAGAGACCCAGTACTTC.

The CDR3: CASSFFSGSVNEQFF. CDR3 in DNA: TGTGCCAGCAGCTTCTTTAGCGGGAGTGTAAATGAGCAGTTCTTC. The chain carries TRBV11-2 and TRBJ2-1; 9 nucleotides agree with TRBD2. CDR1 and CDR2 (germline): SGHAT, FQNNGV. V lost 3 bases and J lost 7; bases outside the gene matches: 7. This CDR3 spans 15 amino acids.

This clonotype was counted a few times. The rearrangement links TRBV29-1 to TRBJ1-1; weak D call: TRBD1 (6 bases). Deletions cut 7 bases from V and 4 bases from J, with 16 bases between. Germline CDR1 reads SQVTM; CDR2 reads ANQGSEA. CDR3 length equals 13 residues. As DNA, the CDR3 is TGCAGCGGAAGGGCAGGGGAGGGCACTGAAGCTTTCTTT. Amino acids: CSGRAGEGTEAFF.

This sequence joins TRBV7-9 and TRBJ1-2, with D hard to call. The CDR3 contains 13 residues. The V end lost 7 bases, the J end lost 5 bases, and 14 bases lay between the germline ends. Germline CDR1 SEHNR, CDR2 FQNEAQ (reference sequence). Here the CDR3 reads CASTIRPLYGYTF. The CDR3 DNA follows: TGTGCCAGCACCATTCGGCCGCTATATGGCTACACCTTC.